The 24 T cell receptor beta chains presented below share a single source sample, sequenced in a study of blood T cell repertoires in COVID-19 (dated by TCRdb to the early 2020s). Library preparation was by the immunoSEQ multiplex PCR assay. Entries here come from immuneACCESS through TCRdb and include only in-frame sequences with V and J called. Some clones fail to appear in such tables; in the studies checked, an unresolved V gene covers under half of the shortfall, and the cause of the remainder is unknown. In this sample the table shows tens of thousands of clones, 75% to 95% of which occur a single time. In total, the top ten clones hold around 3.1% of the sample. Input material: peripheral blood. These receptors all come from a woman aged 70-85 years with active COVID-19.

CDR3 residues: CASSLGTSGSYNEQFF. The CDR3 nucleotides are TGTGCCAGCAGCCTGGGGACTAGCGGGAGTTACAATGAGCAGTTCTTC. The chain employs TRBV5-4 and TRBJ2-1; 14 bases fit TRBD2. Germline V gene sequence: CDR1 SGHNT, CDR2 YYREEE (reference sequence). The ends lost 4 bases at V and 4 bases at J; junction bases unmatched: 4. This CDR3 comprises 16 residues.

V is TRBV29-1 and J is TRBJ2-3, with D unresolved. Germline loops: CDR1 SQVTM, CDR2 ANQGSEA. V was shortened by 8 bases and J by 0 bases, with 3 bases between the two germline ends. The length of the CDR3 is 10 residues. CDR3 in amino acids: CSSSTDTQYF. The CDR3 DNA sequence: TGCAGCTCAAGCACAGATACGCAGTATTTT.

The V gene is TRBV5-6, the J gene TRBJ2-2; weak D call: TRBD1 (6 bases). Germline loops: CDR1 SGHDT, CDR2 YYEEEE. V was cut by 0 bases and J by 3 bases, with 9 bases left in between. This CDR3 is built from 15 residues. CDR3 amino acids: CASSLGPGDTGELFF. The CDR3 nucleotides read TGTGCCAGCAGCTTGGGGCCAGGGGACACCGGGGAGCTGTTTTTT.

V gene TRBV6-4 combines with J gene TRBJ2-7; 9 nucleotides agree with TRBD1. V trimming: 6 bases; J trimming: 6 bases; junction bases outside the gene matches: 6. CDR3 length: 13 amino acids. Germline V gives CDR1 MRHNA, CDR2 SNTAGT. CDR3 amino acids: CASSQTDRGEQYF. The CDR3 bases are TGTGCCAGCAGCCAAACGGACAGGGGCGAGCAGTACTTC.

The sample holds one count of this clone. V is TRBV6-5 and J is TRBJ2-1; 10 bases align to TRBD1. Germline CDR1 reads MNHEY; CDR2 reads SVGAGI. CDR3 length equals 13 residues. Trimming removed 7 bases from V and 6 bases from J; junction bases left unmatched: 3. CDR3 bases: TGTGCCAGCAACCGGGACAGGGGCAATGAGCAGTTCTTC. Protein product: CASNRDRGNEQFF.

The chain uses TRBV5-1 and TRBJ1-2; D not certain. Per germline, CDR1 SGHRS and CDR2 YFSETQ. This CDR3 is 14 amino acids long. Trimming removed 0 bases at V and 0 bases at J, with 6 bases between. The DNA for the CDR3 is TGCGCCAGCAGCTTGGCCGGGGCTAACTATGGCTACACCTTC. As protein: CASSLAGANYGYTF.

The chain carries TRBV5-4 and TRBJ2-7, with TRBD1 matching over 9 bases. The CDR3 extends over 15 amino acids. Germline assignment: CDR1 SGHNT and CDR2 YYREEE (reference sequence). The J segment lost 4 bases and the V segment lost 0 bases, leaving 5 bases of the junction unmatched. CDR3 sequence: CASSLEGTGTYEQYF. The CDR3, as DNA: TGTGCCAGCAGCTTGGAAGGGACAGGGACTTACGAGCAGTACTTC.

This clone was seen a single time. V usage is TRBV28 and J usage is TRBJ1-1, with D possibly TRBD1 on 6 matching bases. Germline V gene lookup returns CDR1 MDHEN and CDR2 SYDVKM. V dropped 1 base and J dropped 7 bases, with 13 bases sitting between them. The CDR3 totals 14 residues. The CDR3 loop is CASSLSGGGHEAFF. The DNA for the CDR3 is TGTGCCAGCAGTTTATCGGGGGGCGGTCATGAAGCTTTCTTT. Full variable domain (remainder filled in from reference TRBV28 and TRBJ1-1): DVKVTQSSRYLVKRTGEKVFLECVQDMDHENMFWYRQDPGLGLRLIYFSYDVKMKEKGDIPEGYSVSREKKERFSLILESASTNQTSMYLCASSLSGGGHEAFFGQGTRLTVV.

V and J are TRBV5-1 and TRBJ1-1; D gene uncertain. The V gene's germline CDR1 is SGHRS and CDR2 YFSETQ. Trimming took off 0 bases at V and 5 bases at J, with 11 bases between the two ends. The CDR3 length is 14 residues. The CDR3 coding sequence is TGCGCCAGCAGCTTGGGAACGGGTCCGACTGAAGCTTTCTTT. This codes for CASSLGTGPTEAFF.

The chain uses TRBV7-6 and TRBJ2-3, with 7 bases lining up with TRBD2. After removal of 1 base from V and 3 bases from J, the junction contained 4 bases not matched to a gene. The CDR3 covers 15 residues. Germline V gene lookup returns CDR1 SGHVS and CDR2 FNYEAQ. The CDR3 bases are TGTGCCAGCAGCTTAGTGGGGGGGAGGACAGATACGCAGTATTTT. Translation gives CASSLVGGRTDTQYF.

This clone was seen a single time. The CDR3 loop reads CASSKGGGLYEQFF. CDR3 coding DNA: TGTGCCAGCAGCAAAGGGGGAGGGCTATATGAGCAGTTCTTC. This chain uses TRBV21-1 with TRBJ2-1; TRBD2 is the table's D call and was not checked against the DNA. TRBV21-1 is a known pseudogene. The CDR3 runs 14 residues.

This chain uses TRBV7-2 with TRBJ2-1; D might be TRBD2 (6 bases). The germline V gene encodes CDR1 SGHTA and CDR2 FQGNSA. This CDR3 spans 12 amino acids. Trimming removed 4 bases from V and 10 bases from J, with 11 bases in between. The CDR3 DNA reads as TGTGCCAGCAGCTCGGGACTCTCCGAGCAGTTCTTC. Amino acid sequence: CASSSGLSEQFF. The full variable domain, its missing parts supplied by reference TRBV7-2 and TRBJ2-1, is GAGVSQSPSNKVTEKGKDVELRCDPISGHTALYWYRQSLGQGLEFLIYFQGNSAPDKSGLPSDRFSAERTGGSVSTLTIQRTQQEDSAVYLCASSSGLSEQFFGPGTRLTVL.

The chain links TRBV15 to TRBJ2-1; D gene uncertain. This CDR3 spans 15 amino acids. Trimming shortened V by 0 bases and J by 2 bases, and 8 bases separated the two germline ends. From germline, CDR1 is LNHNV and CDR2 YYDKDF (reference sequence). In DNA, the CDR3 is TGTGCCACCAGCAGAGAACAGACGGCCTACAATGAGCAGTTCTTC. The encoded protein is CATSREQTAYNEQFF.

The rearrangement uses TRBV6-5 and TRBJ2-7; D possibly corresponds to TRBD2 (6 bases). Per germline, CDR1 MNHEY and CDR2 SVGAGI. V lost 2 bases to trimming and J lost 1 base, with 15 bases between them. The CDR3 covers 16 residues. The CDR3 DNA reads as TGTGCCAGCAGTTACGGAACCGGGACTTGGTCCTACGAGCAGTACTTC. Residues: CASSYGTGTWSYEQYF.

V and J are TRBV4-1 and TRBJ2-3, with TRBD2 matching 9 bases. In germline, CDR1 is MGHRA, CDR2 YSYEKL. The CDR3 runs 18 residues. J was trimmed by 2 bases and V by 1 base; bases with no gene match: 10. CDR3 residues: CASSQAQVAGGYTDTQYF. The CDR3 region has the DNA TGCGCCAGCAGCCAAGCTCAGGTCGCGGGAGGGTACACAGATACGCAGTATTTT.

This CDR3 is CASSITQGGTEAFF. The DNA of the CDR3 is TGTGCCAGTAGTATCACACAGGGCGGCACTGAAGCTTTCTTT. J is TRBJ1-1 and V is TRBV19; possibly TRBD1 for D (6 bases). CDR1 and CDR2 (germline): LNHDA, SQIVND (reference sequence). The CDR3 covers 14 residues. Trimming left V 3 bases short and J 4 bases short, with 12 bases between.

V gene TRBV12-3 or TRBV12-4 combines with J gene TRBJ1-6, with a possible D match to TRBD1 (6 bases). The CDR3 covers 12 residues. V was shortened by 6 bases and J by 6 bases, with 6 bases between the two germline ends. The CDR3 DNA follows: TGTGCCAGCAGGGGGGCTAATTCACCCCTCCACTTT. It is translated as CASRGANSPLHF.

The chain uses TRBV5-1 and TRBJ2-1; TRBD1 is a possible D gene (6 bases). CDR1 is SGHRS and CDR2 is YFSETQ in the germline V gene. Trimming left V 1 base short and J 5 bases short, with 10 bases between. This CDR3 contains 14 residues. The CDR3 region is CASSLWQGNNEQFF. The CDR3, as DNA: TGCGCCAGCAGCTTGTGGCAGGGGAACAATGAGCAGTTCTTC. The whole variable domain, remainder taken from reference TRBV5-1 and TRBJ2-1, is KAGVTQTPRYLIKTRGQQVTLSCSPISGHRSVSWYQQTPGQGLQFLFEYFSETQRNKGNFPGRFSGRQFSNSRSEMNVSTLELGDSALYLCASSLWQGNNEQFFGPGTRLTVL.

The V and J genes are TRBV5-6 and TRBJ2-1, with no clear D. V was pared by 3 bases and J by 7 bases, with 8 bases between. This CDR3 has 12 residues. CDR1 SGHDT and CDR2 YYEEEE come from the germline V gene. CDR3 residues: CASSSTFNEQFF. As DNA, the CDR3 is TGTGCCAGCAGCTCTACTTTTAATGAGCAGTTCTTC.

This clone was observed a handful of times. The chain couples TRBV12-3 or TRBV12-4 to TRBJ1-3; TRBD1 might be the D (5 bases). This CDR3 is 12 amino acids long. The chain's CDR3 is CAGRGAGNTIYF. CDR3 nucleotide sequence: TGTGCGGGGCGGGGAGCAGGAAACACCATATATTTT.

The genes are TRBV11-1 and TRBJ2-7; 8 bases are a match to TRBD1. The CDR3 length is 12 residues. Per germline, CDR1 SGHAT and CDR2 FQDESV (reference sequence). The V and J ends lost 1 base and 10 bases, in that order; junction bases with no gene match: 3. CDR3 protein: CASSLDGQGQYF. The CDR3 DNA reads TGTGCCAGCAGCTTAGATGGACAGGGACAGTACTTC.

This sequence joins TRBV2 and TRBJ1-6, with TRBD1 identical over 7 bases. Losses at the gene ends were 3 bases for V and 6 bases for J; bases not matched to a gene: 5. This CDR3 has 15 residues. The germline V gene encodes CDR1 SNHLY and CDR2 FYNNEI. CDR3 residues: CASSEEGQRNSPLHF. The CDR3 DNA reads as TGTGCCAGCAGTGAGGAGGGACAGCGTAATTCACCCCTCCACTTT.

The rearrangement links TRBV6-7 to TRBJ1-3; D not certain. TRBV6-7 is assigned to the ORF class and has an uncertain function. Trimming pared 2 bases from V and 0 bases from J, leaving 8 bases between. This CDR3 spans 15 amino acids. CDR3 in amino acids: CASSYPLDSGNTIYF. For the CDR3, the DNA is TGTGCCAGCAGTTACCCTCTAGACTCTGGAAACACCATATATTTT.

This clone is a singleton in its sample. V is TRBV11-3 and J is TRBJ2-2, with 8 nucleotides matching TRBD1. The CDR3 extends over 17 amino acids. The germline CDR1 and CDR2 sequences are SGHNT and YENEEA. V dropped 4 bases and J dropped 5; count of bases not matched to a gene: 12. The DNA for the CDR3 is TGTGCCAGCAGCTCGAGGGACAGGCGGTCAGGGACCGGGGAGCTGTTTTTT. Its protein is CASSSRDRRSGTGELFF.